What follows describes a single T cell receptor beta chain. Its antigen is currently unknown. The data derive from a study of identifying expanded T cells in peripheral blood. General study results and limits: About 1.2 clones differed between technical replicates, versus approximately 17 and 20 over time. Clone count variance between roughly two-week samples rose with total template count.

Collection occurred without any documented infections or immune events in donors. Only in-frame clones appear in the TCRdb table, and some are missing; sequencing was by immunoSEQ multiplex PCR. The table lists about 100,000 clones, approximately 88% of them singletons. Sequenced: blood. The receptor's source is a person aged 18 to 70 in good health.

The CDR3 bases are TGTGCCAGCAGCTTAGAGCCGGCCGAAGATACGCAGTATTTT. This translates into CASSLEPAEDTQYF. The chain combines TRBV7-2 with TRBJ2-3; D gene ambiguous. The V end was cut by 1 base, the J end by 5 bases, with 10 bases between. The CDR3 covers 14 residues. In germline, CDR1 is SGHTA, CDR2 FQGNSA.